The source of this T cell receptor (beta chain) is a study of radiation and T cells in renal cell carcinoma. Sequencing used immunoSEQ multiplex PCR; TCRdb keeps in-frame clones, though not all of them. The sample comprises 100,000 to 150,000 clones, over 75% of which are singletons, and roughly 5% rests with the top ten. Study-wide results and limits: Top tumor clonotypes rose in blood 2 weeks post-radiation, then contracted.

Time point specified: blood 2 weeks post-SBRT. Treatment denoted: 15 Gy SBRT to primary tumor, nephrectomy 4 weeks later. V shed 5 bases and J shed 1 base, with 5 bases lying between them. This CDR3 is built from 12 residues. Germline V gene lookup returns CDR1 MNHEY and CDR2 SVGAGI. About this clone: Its cognate antigen is unknown.

The chain recombines TRBV6-5 with TRBJ1-1; no definite D call. Sequencing used blood, obtained from a patient whose treatment included radiotherapy and nephrectomy. This TCR derives from a man between 50 and 59 years old with renal cell carcinoma. This CDR3 reads CASSGGNTEAFF. DNA for the CDR3: TGTGCCAGCAGTGGTGGGAACACTGAAGCTTTCTTT.